These 10 T cell receptor beta chains originate from one sample sequenced in a study of blood T cell repertoires in COVID-19. Libraries were prepared by immunoSEQ multiplex PCR; TCRdb keeps only in-frame clonotypes and omits some of them. This table has 140,000 to 150,000 clones, about 77% appearing once. Sample: peripheral blood. These receptors were taken from a man aged 55 to 70 with acute or convalescent COVID-19.

The gene calls are TRBV13 and TRBJ1-3, with a weak D call TRBD1 (5 bases). V was shortened by 5 bases and J by 2 bases, with 16 bases between the two germline ends. Germline V CDR1 and CDR2: PRHDT, FYEKMQ (reference sequence). The CDR3 length is 16 residues. The CDR3 nucleotides are TGTGCCAGCAGCGGGAGGAGGGGTCGGGCTGGAAACACCATATATTTT. This gives the protein CASSGRRGRAGNTIYF.

This chain connects TRBV27 to TRBJ2-1, with D possibly matching TRBD2 (6 bases). The V gene lost 2 bases and the J gene lost 6 bases, with 11 bases spanning the gap. Per the germline V gene, CDR1 is MNHEY and CDR2 is SMNVEV (reference sequence). The CDR3 contains 14 residues. The CDR3 nucleotides read TGTGCCAGCAGTTTACGGGAGAGTGGCAATGAGCAGTTCTTC. Translation: CASSLRESGNEQFF.

This chain links TRBV5-4 with TRBJ2-3; 7 bases align to TRBD2. This CDR3 has 14 residues. V was clipped by 4 bases and J by 5 bases; unmatched bases: 7. Germline V gene sequence: CDR1 SGHNT, CDR2 YYREEE (reference sequence). Here the CDR3 reads CASSSGTSIDTQYF. CDR3 bases: TGTGCCAGCAGCAGCGGGACTTCTATAGATACGCAGTATTTT.

This clone has a handful of counts. This rearrangement joins TRBV2 to TRBJ2-7; D is perhaps TRBD1 (7 bases). The CDR3 consists of 14 residues. Between the trimmed V and J ends, which lost 5 bases and 4 bases, there was a span of 15 bases. The germline gives CDR1 SNHLY, CDR2 FYNNEI. This CDR3 reads CASSRAGGSYEQYF. DNA for the CDR3: TGTGCCAGCAGTCGGGCAGGGGGGTCGTACGAGCAGTACTTC.

The DNA of the CDR3 is TGTGCCAGTAGTATACACGTAGTGGAGACCCAGTACTTC. Translating it yields CASSIHVVETQYF. The V call is TRBV19, the J call TRBJ2-5, with D uncertain. CDR1 and CDR2 (germline): LNHDA, SQIVND (reference sequence). The CDR3 runs 13 residues. Trimming shortened V by 2 bases and J by 5 bases, and 9 bases separated the two germline ends. The complete variable domain, with remaining parts taken from reference TRBV19 and TRBJ2-5, reads DGGITQSPKYLFRKEGQNVTLSCEQNLNHDAMYWYRQDPGQGLRLIYYSQIVNDFQKGDIAEGYSVSREKKESFPLTVTSAQKNPTAFYLCASSIHVVETQYFGPGTRLLVL.

Written as DNA, the CDR3 is TGTGCCAGCAGTACGATGGGACAGGGGGCAGGTCAGCCCCAGCATTTT. Amino acids: CASSTMGQGAGQPQHF. J is TRBJ1-5 and V is TRBV28; 12 bases agree with TRBD1. This CDR3 has 16 residues. Germline V gives CDR1 MDHEN, CDR2 SYDVKM. The junction had 8 bases not matched to a gene; V was cut back by 5 bases and J by 6 bases.

The V and J genes are TRBV6-5 and TRBJ2-7; no definite D call. Germline V gene lookup returns CDR1 MNHEY and CDR2 SVGAGI. V was shortened by 2 bases and J by 4 bases, with 9 bases between the two germline ends. The CDR3 consists of 13 residues. CDR3 bases: TGTGCCAGCAGTTACGATCCGAGGTACGAGCAGTACTTC. It is translated as CASSYDPRYEQYF.

The chain combines TRBV30 with TRBJ2-7; D is possibly TRBD1 (6 bases). Germline-derived CDR1 and CDR2 are GTSNPN and SVGIG (reference sequence). V lost 5 bases and J lost 0, with 14 bases in between. The CDR3 totals 14 residues. The CDR3 region is CAWAVGGGSYEQYF. CDR3 nucleotides: TGTGCCTGGGCAGTTGGGGGCGGCTCCTACGAGCAGTACTTC.

This chain connects TRBV5-1 to TRBJ1-2, with 7 nucleotides matching TRBD1. The ends lost 1 base at V and 7 bases at J; junction bases unmatched: 4. The V gene's germline CDR1 is SGHRS and CDR2 YFSETQ. CDR3 length equals 13 residues. The CDR3 DNA follows: TGCGCCAGCAGCTTGCAGGGGGAGAGTGGCTACACCTTC. This gives the protein CASSLQGESGYTF.

V usage is TRBV27 and J usage is TRBJ2-7, with D possibly matching TRBD1 (6 bases). The CDR3 totals 15 residues. Germline loops: CDR1 MNHEY, CDR2 SMNVEV (reference sequence). V lost 3 bases and J lost 2, with 14 bases in between. The CDR3 nucleotides are TGTGCCAGCAGTTTTAATACACAGGGACCCTACGAGCAGTACTTC. Translation: CASSFNTQGPYEQYF.